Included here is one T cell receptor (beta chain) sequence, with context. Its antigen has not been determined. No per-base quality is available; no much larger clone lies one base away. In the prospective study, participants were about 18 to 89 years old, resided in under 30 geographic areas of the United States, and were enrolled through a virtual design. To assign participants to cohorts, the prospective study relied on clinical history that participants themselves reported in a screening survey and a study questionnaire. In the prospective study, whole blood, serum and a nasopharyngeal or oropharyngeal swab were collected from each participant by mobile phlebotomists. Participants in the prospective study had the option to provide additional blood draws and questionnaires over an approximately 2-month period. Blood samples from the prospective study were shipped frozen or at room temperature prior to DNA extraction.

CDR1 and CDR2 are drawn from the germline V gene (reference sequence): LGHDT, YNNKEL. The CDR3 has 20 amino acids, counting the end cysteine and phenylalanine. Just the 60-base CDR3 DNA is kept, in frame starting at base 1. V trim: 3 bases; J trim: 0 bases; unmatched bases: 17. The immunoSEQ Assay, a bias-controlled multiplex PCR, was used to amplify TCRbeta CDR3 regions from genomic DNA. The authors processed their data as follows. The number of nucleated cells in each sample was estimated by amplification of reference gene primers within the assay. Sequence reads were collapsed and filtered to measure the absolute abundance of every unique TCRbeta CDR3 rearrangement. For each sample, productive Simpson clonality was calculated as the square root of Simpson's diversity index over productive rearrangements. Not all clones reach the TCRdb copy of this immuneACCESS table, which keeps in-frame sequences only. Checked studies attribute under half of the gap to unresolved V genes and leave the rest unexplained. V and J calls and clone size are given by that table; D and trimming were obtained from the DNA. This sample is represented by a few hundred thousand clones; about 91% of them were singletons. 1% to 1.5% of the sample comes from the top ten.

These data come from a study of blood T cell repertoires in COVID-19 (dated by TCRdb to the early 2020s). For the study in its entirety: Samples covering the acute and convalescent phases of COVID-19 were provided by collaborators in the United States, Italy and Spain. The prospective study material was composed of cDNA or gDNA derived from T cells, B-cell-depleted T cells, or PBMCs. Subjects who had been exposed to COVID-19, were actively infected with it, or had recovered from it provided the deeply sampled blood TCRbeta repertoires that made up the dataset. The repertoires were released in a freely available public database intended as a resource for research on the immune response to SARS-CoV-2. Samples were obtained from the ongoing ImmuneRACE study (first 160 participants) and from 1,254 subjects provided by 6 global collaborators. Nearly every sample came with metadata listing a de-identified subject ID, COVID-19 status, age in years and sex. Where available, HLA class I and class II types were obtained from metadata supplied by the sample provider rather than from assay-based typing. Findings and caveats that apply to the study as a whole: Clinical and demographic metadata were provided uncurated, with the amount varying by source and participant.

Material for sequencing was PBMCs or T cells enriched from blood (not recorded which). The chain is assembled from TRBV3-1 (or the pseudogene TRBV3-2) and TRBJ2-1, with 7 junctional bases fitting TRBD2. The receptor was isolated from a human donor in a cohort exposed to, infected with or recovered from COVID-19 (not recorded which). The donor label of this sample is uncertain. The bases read TGTGCCAGCAGCCAGGCCCTGGGACTACCGCGTTATAGCTCCTACAATGAGCAGTTCTTC. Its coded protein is CASSQALGLPRYSSYNEQFF.